This T cell receptor (beta chain) was observed in a study of blood T cell repertoires in COVID-19. The wider study: PBMCs, B-cell-depleted T cells, or T cells were the source of the cDNA or gDNA that made up the material.

The CDR3 extends over 16 amino acids. Germline V CDR1 and CDR2: LNHDA, SQIVND (reference sequence). The ends were cut back, 4 bases at V and 2 bases at J, with 17 bases in the middle. Those who participated ranged in age from about 18 to 89 years and resided in 24 US areas. This table comes from immunoSEQ multiplex PCR, and its TCRdb copy is limited to in-frame clones, with some not included. The table includes 240,000 or so clones, roughly 89% detected once. The TCR sequence derives from a man aged 35-49 years who had recovered from COVID-19. The sequenced material came from PBMCs or T cells enriched from blood (not recorded which). The chain employs TRBV19 and TRBJ1-1; a weak D match, TRBD1 (6 bases). The DNA for the CDR3 is TGTGCCAGTAGTAAAAAGGACAGCATCGTCAACACTGAAGCTTTCTTT. Its protein product is CASSKKDSIVNTEAFF.